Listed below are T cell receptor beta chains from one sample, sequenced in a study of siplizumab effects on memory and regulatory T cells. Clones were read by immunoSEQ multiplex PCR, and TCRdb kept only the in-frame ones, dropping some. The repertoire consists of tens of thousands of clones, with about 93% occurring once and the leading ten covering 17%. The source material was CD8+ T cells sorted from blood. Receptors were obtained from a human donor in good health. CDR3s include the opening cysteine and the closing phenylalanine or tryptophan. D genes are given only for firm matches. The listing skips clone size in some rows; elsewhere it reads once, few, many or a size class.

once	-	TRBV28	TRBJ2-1	CASSLYRRDNEQFF	TGTGCCAGCAGTTTATATCGGCGGGACAATGAGCAGTTCTTC
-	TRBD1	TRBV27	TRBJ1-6	CASSLSQGGSYNSPLHF	TGTGCCAGCAGTTTATCACAGGGGGGCTCCTATAATTCACCCCTCCACTTT
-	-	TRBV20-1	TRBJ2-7	CSVLSAYEQYF	TGCAGTGTTCTGTCGGCGTACGAGCAGTACTTC
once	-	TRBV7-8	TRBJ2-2	CASSLGPGNTGELFF	TGTGCCAGCAGCTTAGGTCCAGGGAACACCGGGGAGCTGTTTTTT
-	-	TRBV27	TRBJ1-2	CASSPSSARSYGYTF	TGTGCCAGCAGTCCCTCCTCTGCAAGAAGCTATGGCTACACCTTC
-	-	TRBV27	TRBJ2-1	CASSPRDGRGYNEQFF	TGTGCCAGCAGCCCCCGTGACGGGAGAGGATACAATGAGCAGTTCTTC
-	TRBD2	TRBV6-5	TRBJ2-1	CASAIGAGEDNEQFF	TGTGCCAGCGCCATAGGAGCGGGAGAGGACAATGAGCAGTTCTTC
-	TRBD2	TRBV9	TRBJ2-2	CASSLGTSGITGELFF	TGTGCCAGCAGCCTCGGGACTAGCGGGATAACCGGGGAGCTGTTTTTT
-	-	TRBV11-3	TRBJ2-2	CASSSPQNTGELFF	TGTGCCAGCAGCTCACCCCAAAACACCGGGGAGCTGTTTTTT
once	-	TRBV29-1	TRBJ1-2	CSVEIPGYGYTF	TGCAGCGTTGAAATACCAGGCTATGGCTACACCTTC
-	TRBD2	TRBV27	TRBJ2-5	CASSTPGGETQYF	TGTGCCAGCAGTACGCCGGGAGGCGAGACCCAGTACTTC
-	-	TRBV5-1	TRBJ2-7	CASSLEAGNYEQYF	TGCGCCAGCAGCTTGGAGGCCGGTAACTACGAGCAGTACTTC
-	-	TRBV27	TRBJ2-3	CASSLSDPSTDTQYF	TGTGCCAGCAGTTTATCGGACCCAAGCACAGATACGCAGTATTTT
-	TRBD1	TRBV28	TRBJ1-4	CASSPTGVREKLFF	TGTGCCAGCAGCCCGACAGGGGTCAGGGAAAAACTGTTTTTT
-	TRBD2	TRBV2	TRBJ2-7	CASHKTSGVYEQYF	TGTGCCAGCCATAAGACTAGCGGAGTTTACGAGCAGTACTTC
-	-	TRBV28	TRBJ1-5	CASSLLDGGTNQPQHF	TGTGCCAGCAGTTTATTGGATGGGGGTACCAATCAGCCCCAGCATTTT
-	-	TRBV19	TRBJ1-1	CASRTPGDTAFF	TGTGCCAGTAGGACCCCCGGGGACACGGCTTTCTTT
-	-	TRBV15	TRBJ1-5	CATSRGQELQPQHF	TGTGCCACCAGCAGAGGACAGGAGCTCCAGCCCCAGCATTTT
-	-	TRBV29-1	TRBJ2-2	CSVIRDGELFF	TGCAGCGTTATCCGGGACGGGGAGCTGTTTTTT
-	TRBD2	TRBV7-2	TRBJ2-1	CASSFFSGTLNNEQFF	TGTGCCAGCAGCTTTTTTAGCGGGACCTTAAACAATGAGCAGTTCTTC
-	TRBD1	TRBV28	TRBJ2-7	CASSNPSGQGYEQYF	TGTGCCAGCAGTAACCCGTCGGGACAGGGCTACGAGCAGTACTTC
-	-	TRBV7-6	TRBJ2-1	CASSFSGERYNEQFF	TGTGCCAGCAGCTTTTCAGGGGAAAGGTACAATGAGCAGTTCTTC
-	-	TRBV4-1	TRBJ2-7	CASSQERTYEQYF	TGCGCCAGCAGCCAAGAAAGGACGTACGAGCAGTACTTC
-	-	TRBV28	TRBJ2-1	CASSSEINRLEGVF	TGTGCCAGCAGTTCTGAAATTAACAGACTAGAAGGGGTCTTC
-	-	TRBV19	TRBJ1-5	CASSANTGYNQPQHF	TGTGCCAGTAGCGCCAATACAGGTTACAATCAGCCCCAGCATTTT
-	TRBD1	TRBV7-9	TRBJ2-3	CASRLGRDSYTDTQYF	TGTGCCAGCAGGTTAGGCCGGGACAGCTACACAGATACGCAGTATTTT
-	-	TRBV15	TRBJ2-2	CATSRVPVLGTNTGELFF	TGTGCCACCAGCAGAGTCCCCGTCCTGGGGACCAACACCGGGGAGCTGTTTTTT
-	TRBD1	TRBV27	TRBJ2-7	CASRGQDGEQYF	TGTGCCAGCAGAGGACAGGACGGGGAGCAGTACTTC
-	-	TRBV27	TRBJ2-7	CASSSRGALPPEQYF	TGTGCCAGCAGTTCCCGGGGGGCACTACCCCCCGAGCAGTACTTC
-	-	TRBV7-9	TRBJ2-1	CASSLAGLNEQFF	TGTGCCAGCAGCTTAGCAGGGCTCAATGAGCAGTTCTTC
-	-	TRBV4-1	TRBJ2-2	CASSQDSGPAGELFF	TGCGCCAGCAGCCAAGATTCCGGGCCGGCCGGGGAGCTGTTTTTT